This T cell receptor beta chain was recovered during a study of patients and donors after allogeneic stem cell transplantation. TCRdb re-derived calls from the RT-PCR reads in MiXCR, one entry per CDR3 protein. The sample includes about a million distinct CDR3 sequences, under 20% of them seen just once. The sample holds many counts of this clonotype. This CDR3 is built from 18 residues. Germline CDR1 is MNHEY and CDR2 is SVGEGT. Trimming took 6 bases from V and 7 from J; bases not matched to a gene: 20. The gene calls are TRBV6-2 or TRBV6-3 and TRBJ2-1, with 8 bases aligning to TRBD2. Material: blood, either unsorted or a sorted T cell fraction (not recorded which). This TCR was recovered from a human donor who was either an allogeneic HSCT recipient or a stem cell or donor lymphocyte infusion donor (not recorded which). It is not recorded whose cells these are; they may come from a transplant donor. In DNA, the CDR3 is TGTGCCAGCAGCCACCCCACCTCTAGCGGGCGATCTTCGAATGAGCAGTTCTTC. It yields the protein CASSHPTSSGRSSNEQFF.